The 6 T cell receptor beta chains reported below all come from one sample, sequenced in a study of neurological immune-mediated disorders. A single record per CDR3 protein comes from TCRdb applying MiXCR to the 5' RACE reads. The profile shows tens of thousands of distinct CDR3 sequences, 5% to 6% of them singletons. The specimen was PBMCs. Receptors originate from a woman aged 25-40 years with multiple sclerosis.

This clonotype has a count of ten or more. This rearrangement joins TRBV7-8 to TRBJ2-3, with TRBD2 as a possible D gene (5 bases). This CDR3 has 13 residues. Trimming shortened V by 3 bases and J by 2 bases, and 6 bases separated the two germline ends. Germline V lookup: CDR1 SGHVS, CDR2 FQNEAQ. The CDR3 coding sequence is TGTGCCAGCAGCTTGGGAGACACAGATACGCAGTATTTT. This codes for CASSLGDTDTQYF. The entire variable domain, with the rest obtained from reference TRBV7-8 and TRBJ2-3, is as follows: GAGVSQSPRYKVAKRGQDVALRCDPISGHVSLFWYQQALGQGPEFLTYFQNEAQLDKSGLPSDRFFAERPEGSVSTLKIQRTQQEDSAVYLCASSLGDTDTQYFGPGTRLTVL.

This clonotype was observed many times. The chain has TRBV4-2 and TRBJ1-5; D remains unclear. CDR1 LGHNA and CDR2 YNFKEQ come from the germline V gene. V was trimmed by 0 bases and J by 6 bases, leaving 12 bases between them. The CDR3 extends over 15 amino acids. The CDR3 DNA sequence: TGTGCCAGCAGCCAAGATAAGTCATTTGGTCAGCCCCAGCATTTT. This encodes CASSQDKSFGQPQHF.

This chain joins TRBV20-1 and TRBJ2-3; a weak D match, TRBD1 (5 bases). The CDR3 is 14 residues long. V shed 6 bases and J shed 0 bases, with 13 bases lying between them. Germline V gene data show CDR1 as DFQATT and CDR2 as SNEGSKA (reference sequence). The CDR3 nucleotides are TGCAGTGCACCCCCGGCAGGGAGCACAGATACGCAGTATTTT. It translates to CSAPPAGSTDTQYF.

This clonotype was detected ten times or more. The chain recombines TRBV7-9 with TRBJ2-2, with D unclear. Trimming cost V 1 base and J 4 bases, with 4 bases left between them. Germline V gene lookup returns CDR1 SEHNR and CDR2 FQNEAQ (reference sequence). CDR3 size: 13 residues. The chain's CDR3 is CASSLDPTGELFF. CDR3 DNA: TGTGCCAGCAGCTTAGACCCCACCGGGGAGCTGTTTTTT.

This clonotype was seen ten or more times. The rearrangement uses TRBV7-6 and TRBJ2-5, with D perhaps matching TRBD1 (6 bases). Per germline, CDR1 SGHVS and CDR2 FNYEAQ. This CDR3 is built from 15 residues. V was trimmed by 2 bases and J by 2 bases, leaving 12 bases between them. This CDR3 reads CASSLPQGTQETQYF. The CDR3 nucleotides read TGTGCCAGCAGCTTACCCCAGGGGACACAAGAGACCCAGTACTTC.

This clonotype was observed at least ten times. V usage is TRBV20-1 and J usage is TRBJ1-1; maybe TRBD1 (6 bases). Germline lookup yields CDR1 DFQATT and CDR2 SNEGSKA (reference sequence). This CDR3 spans 13 amino acids. Deletions cut 3 bases from V and 1 base from J, with 9 bases between. This chain's CDR3 is CSASTGRNTEAFF. The CDR3 coding sequence is TGCAGTGCTAGTACAGGGAGGAACACTGAAGCTTTCTTT.